The clone carrying this TCR beta chain was counted ten times or more. This entry is derived from a study of regulatory T cells in long-lasting Graves disease. This CDR3 is 13 amino acids long. Per the germline V gene, CDR1 is SEHNR and CDR2 is FQNEAQ (reference sequence). Trimming took off 3 bases at V and 1 base at J, with 7 bases between the two ends. The time point here: newly diagnosed GD, antithyroid drugs for less than 3 months. Generation of the TCR library employed RNA extracted from PBMCs. Investigators prepared the TCR beta libraries by applying iRepertoire HTBI primers and Arm-PCR of CDR3 regions. TCRdb re-analysed the multiplex PCR reads in MiXCR, keeping a single row per CDR3 protein. The table has 400,000 to 500,000 distinct CDR3 sequences, approximately 15% seen once. This sample was also put to use in a study of T cells in Graves' hyperthyroidism and ophthalmopathy. That publication notes: Calling Graves' hyperthyroidism stable meant ophthalmopathy did not progress within 18 months. Orbital computed tomography and thyroid ultrasound, together with serum TRAb and thyroxine and clinical symptoms, were used for diagnoses. Also found in blood were most expanded thyroid clonotypes above 0.001.

The origin of this receptor is a woman between 45 and 60 years old with Graves disease. The V gene is TRBV7-9, the J gene TRBJ2-7; no clear D gene. The sequences come from peripheral blood mononuclear cells (PBMCs), collected at new diagnosis, from a patient treated with antithyroid drugs. In DNA form, the CDR3 reads TGTGCCAGCAGCTTTTACCCATCCTACGAGCAGTACTTC. Translated, it gives CASSFYPSYEQYF.